The next 32 T cell receptor beta chains were all read from a single sample in a study of PD-L1 blockade in urothelial cancer. The table came from immunoSEQ multiplex PCR; TCRdb's copy has only in-frame clones and leaves some out. Of about 90,000 clones listed, around four fifths are singletons. Time point meaning: peripheral blood 6 weeks after treatment start. The sample was PBMCs, taken around atezolizumab (anti-PD-L1) treatment. The receptors originated from a man aged 65 to 85 with urothelial cancer.

This rearrangement joins TRBV5-8 to TRBJ2-7; the match to TRBD1 covers 7 bases. The CDR3 runs 17 residues. The germline V gene has CDR1 SGHTS and CDR2 YDEGEE. Trimming removed 0 bases from V and 2 bases from J; junction bases left unmatched: 11. For the CDR3, the DNA is TGTGCCAGCAGCTTGGCTAGGAACAGGGGAAGTGCCTACGAGCAGTACTTC. Translation: CASSLARNRGSAYEQYF.

In this sample, this clone turned up once. V and J are TRBV5-1 and TRBJ2-1; TRBD1 matches at 9 bases. This CDR3 is 15 amino acids long. J lost 5 bases, V lost 3 bases, and 6 bases had no gene match. Germline loops: CDR1 SGHRS, CDR2 YFSETQ. CDR3 sequence: CASSSGTGIDNEQFF. In DNA, the CDR3 is TGCGCCAGCAGCTCCGGGACAGGGATAGACAATGAGCAGTTCTTC.

This sequence joins TRBV19 and TRBJ2-4, with 10 bases matching TRBD1. CDR3 length: 15 residues. Germline loops: CDR1 LNHDA, CDR2 SQIVND (reference sequence). The ends lost 7 bases at V and 3 bases at J; junction bases unmatched: 6. The CDR3 DNA is TGTGCCAGTAAGACAGGGGGCGCAGGCAAAAACATTCAGTACTTC. This encodes CASKTGGAGKNIQYF.

This chain joins TRBV2 and TRBJ2-7; 8 positions match TRBD1. The V gene end was trimmed by 8 bases and the J gene end by 4 bases; junction bases not matched to a gene: 7. The CDR3 is made up of 13 amino acids. Germline lookup yields CDR1 SNHLY and CDR2 FYNNEI. The CDR3 here is CASARGQGYEQYF. The DNA of the CDR3 is TGTGCCAGCGCCCGAGGACAGGGTTACGAGCAGTACTTC.

The table lists this clone with a few counts. This chain connects TRBV25-1 to TRBJ1-2; D is possibly TRBD1 (5 bases). Germline CDR1 is MGHDK and CDR2 is SYGVNS. The CDR3 totals 13 residues. Trimming pared 5 bases from V and 4 bases from J, leaving 11 bases between. The CDR3 region has the DNA TGTGCCAGCAGTCCCAGGGACTTCTATGGCTACACCTTC. Translated: CASSPRDFYGYTF.

To note about this clone: The CDR3 ends on some other residue instead of the conserved phenylalanine or tryptophan, so this is likely a read error. This chain links TRBV25-1 with TRBJ1-6, with a weak D call TRBD1 (5 bases). Germline V gene data show CDR1 as MGHDK and CDR2 as SYGVNS. This CDR3 has 16 amino acids. V lost 3 bases and J 7 bases, leaving 16 bases between the germline ends. Written as DNA, the CDR3 is TGTGCCAGCAGTGAGGGTTTAGGGGATCTGAATTCACCCCTCCACTGT. Protein: CASSEGLGDLNSPLHC.

The rearrangement uses TRBV28 and TRBJ2-5; tentatively, D is TRBD1 (5 bases). There are 15 residues in the CDR3. Germline CDR1 and CDR2: MDHEN and SYDVKM. V was pared by 5 bases and J by 5 bases, with 18 bases between. In DNA, the CDR3 is TGTGCCAGCAGTAAGGACACAGGTGGGGCTGAGACCCAGTACTTC. Translating gives CASSKDTGGAETQYF.

The rearrangement links TRBV11-3 to TRBJ1-1; D might be TRBD1 (5 bases). The length of the CDR3 is 15 residues. Germline CDR1 is SGHNT and CDR2 is YENEEA. The V gene lost 0 bases and the J gene lost 0 bases, with 8 bases spanning the gap. The CDR3 nucleotides are TGTGCCAGCAGCTTAGAGGGCAGGGTGAACACTGAAGCTTTCTTT. Its translation is CASSLEGRVNTEAFF.

The chain carries TRBV28 and TRBJ2-7, with a possible D match to TRBD1 (5 bases). This CDR3 region has 13 residues. V lost 5 bases and J 9 bases, leaving 17 bases between the germline ends. Germline CDR1 is MDHEN and CDR2 is SYDVKM. The CDR3 DNA sequence: TGTGCCAGCAGTCCCCGAGGCAGGGTGGTGCAGTACTTC. This encodes CASSPRGRVVQYF.

This clone has only a few counts. The chain has TRBV4-3 and TRBJ2-4; 9 nucleotides align to TRBD1. The CDR3 runs to 14 residues. V lost 1 base, J lost 7 bases, and 2 bases stayed unmatched. Germline V CDR1 and CDR2: LGHNA, YSLEER. CDR3 DNA: TGCGCCAGCAGCCAAGGGACAGGGGTTAACATTCAGTACTTC. Translating gives CASSQGTGVNIQYF.

The rearrangement links TRBV5-1 to TRBJ2-7; 8 bases fit TRBD1. Germline CDR1 reads SGHRS; CDR2 reads YFSETQ. V trimming: 0 bases; J trimming: 5 bases; junction bases outside the gene matches: 10. The CDR3 consists of 16 residues. The DNA for the CDR3 is TGCGCCAGCAGCTTGGACCCGGGGGACAGGCTCAACGAGCAGTACTTC. Its translation: CASSLDPGDRLNEQYF.

This chain links TRBV6-1 with TRBJ1-4, with a weak D call TRBD1 (5 bases). V was cut by 3 bases and J by 6 bases, with 8 bases left in between. Germline V gene data show CDR1 as MNHNS and CDR2 as SASEGT. This CDR3 is built from 13 residues. In DNA, the CDR3 is TGTGCCAGCAGTGAGGGGGGGGATGAAAAACTGTTTTTT. Protein sequence: CASSEGGDEKLFF.

The rearrangement links TRBV6-1 to TRBJ2-1; TRBD2 agrees at 9 bases. The CDR3 spans 15 residues. The J segment lost 3 bases and the V segment lost 3 bases, leaving 3 bases of the junction unmatched. CDR1 is MNHNS, CDR2 SASEGT, per germline. CDR3 nucleotides: TGTGCCAGCAGTGAGCTAGCGGGATACTACAATGAGCAGTTCTTC. Its translation: CASSELAGYYNEQFF.

The chain joins TRBV7-2 to TRBJ1-3; no firm D call. The CDR3 sequence is 17 residues long. CDR1 and CDR2 (germline): SGHTA, FQGNSA. V was trimmed by 5 bases and J by 0 bases, leaving 17 bases between them. The CDR3 coding sequence is TGTGCCAGCAGCCCCCCGGCCCCAGGAACCTCTGGAAACACCATATATTTT. Translation: CASSPPAPGTSGNTIYF.

The V and J genes are TRBV2 and TRBJ2-7; 8 bases map to TRBD1. Germline values: CDR1 SNHLY, CDR2 FYNNEI. J lost 3 bases, V lost 4 bases, and 5 bases had no gene match. This CDR3 comprises 14 residues. The CDR3 protein is CASSAGQGGYEQYF. DNA of the CDR3: TGTGCCAGCAGTGCCGGACAGGGAGGCTACGAGCAGTACTTC.

Of note for this clone: A much larger clone lies one base from this, so it may be a read error. The chain recombines TRBV9 with TRBJ2-5; TRBD2 aligns across 7 bases. Germline CDR1 reads SGDLS; CDR2 reads YYNGEE. The CDR3 totals 16 residues. The CDR3 is CASSYGAGEGLETRYF. The CDR3 DNA sequence: TGTGCCAGCAGCTACGGGGCGGGAGAGGGATTAGAGACCCGGTACTTC.

The rearrangement uses TRBV27 and TRBJ1-4, with 9 bases lining up with TRBD1. Germline-derived CDR1 and CDR2 are MNHEY and SMNVEV (reference sequence). V shed 6 bases and J 4 bases; nucleotides not matched to a gene: 6. There are 15 residues in the CDR3. The CDR3 DNA reads TGTGCCAGCAGAACCACAGGGGGCTATAATGAAAAACTGTTTTTT. It specifies CASRTTGGYNEKLFF.

The gene calls are TRBV14 and TRBJ2-5, with 14 bases matching TRBD2. This CDR3 is 17 amino acids long. Germline-derived CDR1 and CDR2 are SGHDN and FVKESK. V dropped 4 bases and J dropped 5; count of bases not matched to a gene: 9. The DNA for the CDR3 is TGTGCCAGCAGCCGAAGGAGGACTAGCGGGGGGTCGGAGACCCAGTACTTC. It encodes CASSRRRTSGGSETQYF.

In DNA form, the CDR3 reads TGCGCCAGCAGCCCAGTCTTCGACAGTAATGAAAAACTGTTTTTT. This encodes CASSPVFDSNEKLFF. V gene TRBV4-1 combines with J gene TRBJ1-4; weak D call: TRBD1 (5 bases). Trimming removed 4 bases at V and 4 bases at J, with 13 bases between. The CDR3 is 15 amino acids. Germline V CDR1 and CDR2: MGHRA, YSYEKL.

This clone has more than one count but fewer than ten. The chain employs TRBV27 and TRBJ1-2; D is ambiguous. CDR3 size: 15 residues. Trimming removed 5 bases at V and 0 bases at J, with 13 bases between. Germline CDR1 is MNHEY and CDR2 is SMNVEV (reference sequence). The CDR3 sequence is CASSPQGDSNYGYTF. As DNA, the CDR3 is TGTGCCAGCAGTCCACAAGGAGACTCTAACTATGGCTACACCTTC.

For this clone: This CDR3 is also generated by other DNA sequences in the sample. V usage is TRBV5-4 and J usage is TRBJ2-2; 12 bases line up with TRBD2. The germline V gene has CDR1 SGHNT and CDR2 YYREEE (reference sequence). Unmatched junction bases numbered 9, after V lost 5 bases and J lost 4 bases. This CDR3 contains 17 residues. CDR3 sequence reads: CASSLPSGGAPTGELFF. The DNA of the CDR3 is TGTGCCAGCAGTTTGCCTAGCGGGGGGGCCCCCACCGGGGAGCTGTTTTTT.

This clone was seen a single time. The V and J genes are TRBV28 and TRBJ1-2, with 8 bases matching TRBD1. Per the germline V gene, CDR1 is MDHEN and CDR2 is SYDVKM. Trimming cost V 4 bases and J 4 bases; bases outside gene matches: 2. CDR3 size: 13 residues. CDR3 region: CASSSGQGYGYTF. In DNA, the CDR3 is TGTGCCAGCAGTTCCGGACAGGGCTATGGCTACACCTTC.

Here the CDR3 reads CASSFGGSEAFF. The CDR3 bases are TGTGCCAGCAGTTTTGGAGGGAGTGAAGCTTTCTTT. V gene TRBV28 combines with J gene TRBJ1-1; D is unresolved. Germline V CDR1 and CDR2: MDHEN, SYDVKM. The CDR3 runs to 12 residues. Between the trimmed V and J ends, which lost 3 bases and 7 bases, there was a span of 9 bases.

This rearrangement joins TRBV6-5 to TRBJ1-2; a possible D gene is TRBD1 (5 bases). V was shortened by 5 bases and J by 2 bases, with 15 bases between the two germline ends. This CDR3 is built from 15 residues. Germline loops: CDR1 MNHEY, CDR2 SVGAGI. CDR3 in DNA: TGTGCCAGCAGTACATATGGGGGGAGGAACTATGGCTACACCTTC. Translated, it gives CASSTYGGRNYGYTF.

The chain recombines TRBV25-1 with TRBJ1-1; possible D gene TRBD1, 5 bases. Trimming left V 10 bases short and J 4 bases short, with 10 bases between. This CDR3 region has 11 residues. The germline V gene has CDR1 MGHDK and CDR2 SYGVNS. The CDR3 here is CAIQQGTEAFF. The CDR3 coding sequence is TGTGCCATCCAGCAGGGCACTGAAGCTTTCTTT. Drawing the rest from reference TRBV25-1 and TRBJ1-1, the complete variable domain is EADIYQTPRYLVIGTGKKITLECSQTMGHDKMYWYQQDPGMELHLIHYSYGVNSTEKGDLSSESTVSRIRTEHFPLTLESARPSHTSQYLCAIQQGTEAFFGQGTRLTVV.

The chain joins TRBV2 to TRBJ2-3, with D perhaps TRBD1 (5 bases). The CDR3 length is 14 residues. CDR1 SNHLY and CDR2 FYNNEI come from the germline V gene. Trimming removed 10 bases from V and 2 bases from J, with 16 bases in between. The CDR3 region is CAIINTGLTDTQYF. The CDR3 nucleotides are TGTGCCATCATTAACACAGGCCTCACAGATACGCAGTATTTT.

The chain couples TRBV5-5 to TRBJ1-3; the D gene is possibly TRBD1 (5 bases). CDR1 is SGHKS and CDR2 is YYEKEE in the germline V gene (reference sequence). The CDR3 length is 14 residues. Trimming took off 3 bases at V and 4 bases at J, with 11 bases between the two ends. In nucleotides, the CDR3 is TGTGCCAGCAGCTCCGGGGGTTTAGGAAACACCATATATTTT. This sequence encodes CASSSGGLGNTIYF.

This clone has only a few counts. The chain employs TRBV2 and TRBJ1-3; D possibly corresponds to TRBD1 (5 bases). V gave up 7 bases and J gave up 0 bases, with 7 bases separating them. The CDR3 spans 13 residues. Germline V gives CDR1 SNHLY, CDR2 FYNNEI. CDR3 sequence: CASTGFSGNTIYF. DNA of the CDR3: TGTGCCAGCACAGGGTTCTCTGGAAACACCATATATTTT.

The rearrangement uses TRBV27 and TRBJ1-1, with D hard to call. The CDR3 is made up of 14 amino acids. V gave up 1 base and J gave up 4 bases, with 10 bases separating them. CDR1 and CDR2 (germline): MNHEY, SMNVEV (reference sequence). CDR3 bases: TGTGCCAGCAGTTTATATCAGCCGGGCACTGAAGCTTTCTTT. It specifies CASSLYQPGTEAFF.

The chain is built from TRBV27 and TRBJ2-7; TRBD2 might be the D (7 bases). With 5 bases removed from V and 5 bases from J, the gap between germline ends came to 16 bases. The CDR3 has 14 residues. The germline gives CDR1 MNHEY, CDR2 SMNVEV (reference sequence). CDR3 protein: CASSPTLGGHEQYF. CDR3 DNA sequence: TGTGCCAGCAGTCCGACCCTCGGGGGGCACGAGCAGTACTTC.

The chain recombines TRBV7-8 with TRBJ2-1, with D perhaps matching TRBD1 (6 bases). V shed 3 bases and J shed 7 bases, with 7 bases lying between them. Germline V gene sequence: CDR1 SGHVS, CDR2 FQNEAQ. This CDR3 is built from 12 residues. The CDR3 DNA reads TGTGCCAGCAGCTTTAGGGGGAATGAGCAGTTCTTC. Translating gives CASSFRGNEQFF. Together with reference TRBV7-8 and TRBJ2-1, the CDR3 gives the full variable domain: GAGVSQSPRYKVAKRGQDVALRCDPISGHVSLFWYQQALGQGPEFLTYFQNEAQLDKSGLPSDRFFAERPEGSVSTLKIQRTQQEDSAVYLCASSFRGNEQFFGPGTRLTVL.

V usage is TRBV2 and J usage is TRBJ1-4; no reliable D call. The CDR3 has 13 amino acids. Germline lookup yields CDR1 SNHLY and CDR2 FYNNEI. Trimming took off 6 bases at V and 3 bases at J, with 8 bases between the two ends. The CDR3 is CASSREANEKLFF. CDR3 DNA sequence: TGTGCCAGCAGCCGAGAGGCTAATGAAAAACTGTTTTTT.